The 25 T cell receptor beta chains presented below share a single source sample, sequenced in a study of blood T cell repertoires in COVID-19. Libraries were prepared by immunoSEQ multiplex PCR; TCRdb keeps only in-frame clonotypes and omits some of them. The sample lists 230,000 or so clones, roughly 76% occurring once. What was sequenced was peripheral blood. These receptors came from a woman of 80 years or more with COVID-19, enrolled during active disease.

This clone was counted a few times. The rearrangement links TRBV10-3 to TRBJ1-5; weak D call: TRBD1 (5 bases). The germline gives CDR1 ENHRY, CDR2 SYGVKD. This CDR3 has 12 amino acids. V was clipped by 11 bases and J by 1 base, with 9 bases between them. CDR3 protein: CASGGSNQPQHF. In DNA form, the CDR3 reads TGTGCCTCCGGGGGGAGCAATCAGCCCCAGCATTTT.

This sequence joins TRBV27 and TRBJ1-2; D is possibly TRBD1 (5 bases). There are 14 residues in the CDR3. V was pared by 2 bases and J by 5 bases, with 12 bases between. In germline, CDR1 is MNHEY, CDR2 SMNVEV (reference sequence). The CDR3 sequence is CASSLNPGIYGYTF. The CDR3 DNA sequence: TGTGCCAGCAGTTTAAACCCAGGGATTTATGGCTACACCTTC.

This clone was observed once. The chain links TRBV6-5 to TRBJ1-6; D perhaps matches TRBD1 (6 bases). The CDR3 loop spans 14 amino acids. Trimming shortened V by 7 bases and J by 7 bases, and 14 bases separated the two germline ends. Germline lookup yields CDR1 MNHEY and CDR2 SVGAGI. The DNA for the CDR3 is TGTGCCAGCACCCCTGGCAGGGGAAATTCACCCCTCCACTTT. Residues: CASTPGRGNSPLHF.

This clone came up a few times. The chain is built from TRBV6-5 and TRBJ2-7; 8 bases line up with TRBD1. Germline-derived CDR1 and CDR2 are MNHEY and SVGAGI. This CDR3 comprises 15 residues. With V trimmed by 4 bases and J by 3 bases, 8 bases remained unmatched. The chain's CDR3 is CASSLKGQVLYEQYF. Here the CDR3 DNA reads TGTGCCAGCAGTTTAAAGGGACAGGTTCTCTACGAGCAGTACTTC.

Only a few counts were recorded for this clone. This sequence joins TRBV6-5 and TRBJ1-6, with 7 nucleotides matching TRBD1. Trimming took 7 bases from V and 0 from J; bases not matched to a gene: 3. The CDR3 loop spans 15 amino acids. Germline values: CDR1 MNHEY, CDR2 SVGAGI. The CDR3 spells CASTDRASYNSPLHF. The CDR3 DNA sequence: TGTGCCAGCACCGACAGGGCCTCCTATAATTCACCCCTCCACTTT.

This clone came up a few times. The rearrangement uses TRBV6-6 and TRBJ1-4; a possible D gene is TRBD1 (6 bases). This CDR3 has 12 amino acids. Trimming removed 7 bases at V and 7 bases at J, with 10 bases between. CDR1 is MNHNY, CDR2 SVGAGI, per germline (reference sequence). This CDR3 reads CASTGQSEKLFF. CDR3 sequence (DNA): TGTGCCAGCACCGGACAGAGTGAAAAACTGTTTTTT.

V and J are TRBV5-4 and TRBJ2-7; 7 bases fit TRBD1. The V and J ends lost 4 bases and 3 bases, in that order; junction bases with no gene match: 7. The CDR3 is 14 amino acids. The germline V gene encodes CDR1 SGHNT and CDR2 YYREEE (reference sequence). The CDR3 protein is CASSRRAGGYEQYF. The DNA of the CDR3 is TGTGCCAGCAGCCGCCGGGCAGGGGGCTACGAGCAGTACTTC.

This clone is a singleton in its sample. This chain links TRBV24-1 with TRBJ2-1; 11 bases agree with TRBD1. J lost 6 bases, V lost 3 bases, and 3 bases had no gene match. Germline CDR1 is KGHDR and CDR2 is SFDVKD. The CDR3 sequence is 15 residues long. The CDR3 spells CATSDRGQGGNEQFF. The CDR3 DNA is TGTGCCACCAGTGATCGGGGACAGGGGGGCAATGAGCAGTTCTTC.

The rearrangement links TRBV7-9 to TRBJ1-2; unclear D gene. This CDR3 has 13 residues. Germline V lookup: CDR1 SEHNR, CDR2 FQNEAQ (reference sequence). V lost 5 bases, J lost 6 bases, and 13 bases lay in between. The CDR3 DNA is TGTGCCAGCAGCGACCGGGAAACTCATGGCTACACCTTC. Translating it yields CASSDRETHGYTF. The complete variable domain, with remaining parts taken from reference TRBV7-9 and TRBJ1-2, reads DTGVSQNPRHKITKRGQNVTFRCDPISEHNRLYWYRQTLGQGPEFLTYFQNEAQLEKSRLLSDRFSAERPKGSFSTLEIQRTEQGDSAMYLCASSDRETHGYTFGSGTRLTVV.

The sample holds a few counts of this clone. The chain carries TRBV4-2 and TRBJ1-1; maybe TRBD1 (6 bases). The V end was cut by 7 bases, the J end by 1 base, with 13 bases between. Germline V gene sequence: CDR1 LGHNA, CDR2 YNFKEQ. This CDR3 contains 14 residues. The CDR3 nucleotides read TGTGCCAGCACCCCGGACAGCACGAACACTGAAGCTTTCTTT. Translated: CASTPDSTNTEAFF.

The V and J genes are TRBV28 and TRBJ1-1; 7 bases fit TRBD1. Per the germline V gene, CDR1 is MDHEN and CDR2 is SYDVKM. This CDR3 comprises 12 residues. With V trimmed by 7 bases and J by 10 bases, 9 bases remained unmatched. The chain's CDR3 is CASKRGTVGAFF. The CDR3, as DNA: TGTGCCAGCAAGCGCGGGACAGTTGGAGCTTTCTTT.

This chain uses TRBV7-3 with TRBJ1-2; tentative D call: TRBD1 (5 bases). Trimming pared 1 base from V and 3 bases from J, leaving 12 bases between. There are 15 residues in the CDR3. Germline V gene data show CDR1 as SGHTA and CDR2 as FQGTGA. The CDR3 loop is CASSLNPGYDYGYTF. The CDR3 DNA sequence: TGTGCCAGCAGCTTAAATCCAGGGTATGACTATGGCTACACCTTC.

J is TRBJ1-5 and V is TRBV19; 8 nucleotides agree with TRBD1. CDR1 and CDR2 from the germline V gene are LNHDA and SQIVND (reference sequence). CDR3 length equals 13 residues. J was trimmed by 6 bases and V by 6 bases; bases with no gene match: 4. CDR3 DNA sequence: TGTGCCAGTAGGGCGACAGGGGTTCAGCCCCAGCATTTT. Translated: CASRATGVQPQHF.

In the case of this clone: Other DNA sequences in this sample translate to the same CDR3. The V call is TRBV3-1 (or the pseudogene TRBV3-2), the J call TRBJ1-1; D is possibly TRBD1 (5 bases). This CDR3 spans 15 amino acids. Per germline, CDR1 LGHDT and CDR2 YNNKEL (reference sequence). The V and J ends lost 0 bases and 0 bases respectively, with 8 bases between them. The CDR3 DNA follows: TGTGCCAGCAGCCAAGATCGACAGTTGAACACTGAAGCTTTCTTT. It yields the protein CASSQDRQLNTEAFF.

The rearrangement uses TRBV7-8 and TRBJ1-2, with 7 positions matching TRBD1. The CDR3 sequence is 13 residues long. Per germline, CDR1 SGHVS and CDR2 FQNEAQ. V lost 5 bases to trimming and J lost 4 bases; unmatched junction nucleotides: 4. The CDR3 spells CASSPDRAYGYTF. DNA of the CDR3: TGTGCCAGCAGCCCTGACAGGGCCTATGGCTACACCTTC.

V and J are TRBV28 and TRBJ2-1; D may be TRBD1 (6 bases). Germline V gene sequence: CDR1 MDHEN, CDR2 SYDVKM. This CDR3 comprises 14 residues. V lost 5 bases to trimming and J lost 8 bases, with 16 bases between them. The CDR3 DNA reads TGTGCCAGCAGTCGACAGGCTCTAGCCTATGAGCAGTTCTTC. This encodes CASSRQALAYEQFF.

V usage is TRBV30 and J usage is TRBJ2-3; 7 nucleotides match TRBD2. Germline V gives CDR1 GTSNPN, CDR2 SVGIG (reference sequence). V lost 3 bases and J lost 0; bases outside the gene matches: 6. The CDR3 is 15 amino acids. In DNA form, the CDR3 reads TGTGCCTGGAGAAAAGGACTAGAGAGCACAGATACGCAGTATTTT. Translated: CAWRKGLESTDTQYF. The variable domain in full, completed from reference TRBV30 and TRBJ2-3, reads SQTIHQWPATLVQPVGSPLSLECTVEGTSNPNLYWYRQAAGRGLQLLFYSVGIGQISSEVPQNLSASRPQDRQFILSSKKLLLSDSGFYLCAWRKGLESTDTQYFGPGTRLTVL.

The chain couples TRBV30 to TRBJ1-1; D not resolved. The CDR3 has 14 amino acids. CDR1 and CDR2 from the germline V gene are GTSNPN and SVGIG (reference sequence). The germline V and J ends were trimmed by 4 bases and 0 bases, with 12 bases remaining between them. CDR3 coding DNA: TGTGCCTGGACCCGTGAGGTAGTGAACACTGAAGCTTTCTTT. This encodes CAWTREVVNTEAFF.

This clone has only one observation. V is TRBV6-5 and J is TRBJ1-3; D may be TRBD1 (6 bases). Trimming removed 0 bases from V and 9 bases from J, with 12 bases in between. The CDR3 has 14 amino acids. Germline lookup yields CDR1 MNHEY and CDR2 SVGAGI. DNA for the CDR3: TGTGCCAGCAGTTACTCGACAGAGGGGGTCACCATATATTTT. Amino acids: CASSYSTEGVTIYF.

The V and J genes are TRBV18 and TRBJ2-5; a weak D match, TRBD2 (5 bases). Trimming took off 1 base at V and 4 bases at J, with 7 bases between the two ends. This CDR3 spans 13 amino acids. Germline CDR1 KGHSH, CDR2 LQKENI. The CDR3 spells CASSPHAGETQYF. In DNA, the CDR3 is TGTGCCAGCTCACCACATGCGGGAGAGACCCAGTACTTC.

The gene calls are TRBV7-8 and TRBJ1-1; 11 bases fit TRBD1. The germline gives CDR1 SGHVS, CDR2 FQNEAQ. The CDR3 consists of 14 residues. V lost 5 bases to trimming and J lost 10 bases; unmatched junction nucleotides: 9. The CDR3 region is CASSPGTGGAGAFF. Written as DNA, the CDR3 is TGTGCCAGCAGCCCTGGGACAGGGGGGGCCGGAGCTTTCTTT.

The rearrangement joins TRBV1 to TRBJ2-5; the table's D call, TRBD2, has no DNA check behind it. TRBV1 has pseudogene status. The CDR3 loop spans 18 amino acids. CDR3 in amino acids: CTSSHNEGLAGVQETQYF. DNA for the CDR3: TGCACCAGCAGCCATAACGAAGGACTAGCGGGCGTCCAAGAGACCCAGTACTTC.

The chain carries TRBV4-1 and TRBJ1-2; D remains unclear. V was cut by 1 base and J by 8 bases, with 8 bases left in between. In germline, CDR1 is MGHRA, CDR2 YSYEKL. This CDR3 is built from 12 residues. DNA of the CDR3: TGCGCCAGCAGCCAAGGGGAGGGAGGCTACACCTTC. Protein product: CASSQGEGGYTF.

The chain is built from TRBV3-1 (or the pseudogene TRBV3-2) and TRBJ2-4; the match to TRBD1 covers 7 bases. V lost 3 bases to trimming and J lost 9 bases; unmatched junction nucleotides: 5. Germline V gene lookup returns CDR1 LGHDT and CDR2 YNNKEL (reference sequence). The CDR3 has 13 residues. CDR3 DNA: TGTGCCAGCAGCCAGACAGGGAAGGGCATTCAGTACTTC. Encoded protein: CASSQTGKGIQYF.

V usage is TRBV2 and J usage is TRBJ2-1; TRBD1 might be the D (7 bases). CDR1 is SNHLY, CDR2 FYNNEI, per germline. The CDR3 is made up of 15 amino acids. Deletions cut 6 bases from V and 4 bases from J, with 16 bases between. DNA for the CDR3: TGTGCCAGCAGCCTTGAACAGGGGACTTACAATGAGCAGTTCTTC. This translates into CASSLEQGTYNEQFF.